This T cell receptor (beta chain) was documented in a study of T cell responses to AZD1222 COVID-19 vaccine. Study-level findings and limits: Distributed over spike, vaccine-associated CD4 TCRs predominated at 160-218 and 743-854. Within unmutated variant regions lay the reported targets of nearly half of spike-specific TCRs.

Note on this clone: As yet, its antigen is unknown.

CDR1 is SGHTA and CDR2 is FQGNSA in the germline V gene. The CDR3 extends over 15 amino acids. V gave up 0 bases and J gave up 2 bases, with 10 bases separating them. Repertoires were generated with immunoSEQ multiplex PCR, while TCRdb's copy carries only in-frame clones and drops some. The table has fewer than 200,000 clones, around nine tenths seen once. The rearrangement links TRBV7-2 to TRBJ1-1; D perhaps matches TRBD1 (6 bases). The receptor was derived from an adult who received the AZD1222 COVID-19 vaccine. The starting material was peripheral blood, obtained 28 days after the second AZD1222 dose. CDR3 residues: CASSLARQVNTEAFF. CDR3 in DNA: TGTGCCAGCAGCTTAGCCCGACAGGTTAACACTGAAGCTTTCTTT.